The 8 T cell receptor beta chains below come from one sample, sequenced in a study of CXCR3-negative and CXCR3-positive naive CD8 T cells. Antigens of these TCRs are unknown. Study results and limitations: In CXCR3-positive naive cells, the TRB CDR3s were more hydrophobic than in CXCR3-negative naive cells.

Each TRB cDNA library was prepared by 5' RACE (with UMI labels). One entry per CDR3 protein, without DNA, is what TCRdb gives after re-calling the 5' RACE reads. The table for this sample gives over 150,000 distinct CDR3 sequences. The sequencing input was naive CXCR3+ CD8+ T cells from blood. As to subset: CD45RO-CCR7+CD27+CD95- naive CD8+ T cells expressing CXCR3 (TNR3+). The receptors were gathered from a human donor in good health. Some clones in this sample may be carry-over from other donors' samples.

This chain connects TRBV14 to TRBJ1-5; absent DNA, TCRdb's TRBD1 call cannot be checked. Germline CDR1 and CDR2: SGHDN and FVKESK. The CDR3 is made up of 15 amino acids. The CDR3 here is CASSQAGDSNQPQHF. Full variable domain (missing parts from reference TRBV14 and TRBJ1-5): EAGVTQFPSHSVIEKGQTVTLRCDPISGHDNLYWYRRVMGKEIKFLLHFVKESKQDESGMPNNRFLAERTGGTYSTLKVQPAELEDSGVYFCASSQAGDSNQPQHFGDGTRLSIL.

V is TRBV28 and J is TRBJ2-1. The CDR3 consists of 18 residues. The germline CDR1 and CDR2 sequences are MDHEN and SYDVKM. CDR3 residues: CASRILTLTGGSYNEQFF.

This chain links TRBV28 with TRBJ2-3; checking the TCRdb D call of TRBD2 is not possible without DNA. This CDR3 comprises 16 residues. Germline values: CDR1 MDHEN, CDR2 SYDVKM. CDR3: CASSLWGTSATDTQYF.

The CDR3 sequence: CASSNGRGLNNEQFF. The chain links TRBV27 to TRBJ2-1; absent DNA, TCRdb's TRBD2 call cannot be checked. The CDR3 is 15 residues long. Germline-derived CDR1 and CDR2 are MNHEY and SMNVEV (reference sequence).

J is TRBJ2-1 and V is TRBV24-1; TCRdb's assignment of TRBD1 cannot be checked, as there is no DNA. Germline CDR1 KGHDR, CDR2 SFDVKD. The CDR3 runs to 16 residues. The CDR3 loop is CATSDLQGAGRAAQFF.

The chain carries TRBV27 and TRBJ2-7. CDR3 size: 16 residues. Per the germline V gene, CDR1 is MNHEY and CDR2 is SMNVEV (reference sequence). The CDR3 loop reads CASSSRQNRDSYEQYF.

The V call is TRBV6-1, the J call TRBJ2-7; TCRdb's D gene call, TRBD1, goes unchecked for lack of DNA. CDR1 MNHNS and CDR2 SASEGT come from the germline V gene. The CDR3 is made up of 12 amino acids. CDR3 loop: CASIQGAYEQYF.

V and J are TRBV10-3 and TRBJ2-7. The V gene's germline CDR1 is ENHRY and CDR2 SYGVKD. This CDR3 spans 11 amino acids. The CDR3 here is CAIGVTAEQYF.